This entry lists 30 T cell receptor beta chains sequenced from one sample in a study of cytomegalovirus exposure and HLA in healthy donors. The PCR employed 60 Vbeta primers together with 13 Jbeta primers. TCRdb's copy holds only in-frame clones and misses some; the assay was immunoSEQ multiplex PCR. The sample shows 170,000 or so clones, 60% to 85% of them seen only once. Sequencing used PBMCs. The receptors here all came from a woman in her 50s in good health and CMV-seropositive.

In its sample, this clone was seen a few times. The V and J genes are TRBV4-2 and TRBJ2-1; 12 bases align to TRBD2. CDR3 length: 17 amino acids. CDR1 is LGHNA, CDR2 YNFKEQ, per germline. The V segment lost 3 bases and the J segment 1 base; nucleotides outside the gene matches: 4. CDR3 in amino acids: CASSQGLAGLSYNEQFF. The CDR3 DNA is TGTGCCAGCAGCCAGGGACTAGCGGGCCTTTCCTACAATGAGCAGTTCTTC.

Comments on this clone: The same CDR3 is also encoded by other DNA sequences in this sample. The CDR3 sequence is CSVEDPFPPDREVADTQYF. CDR3 in DNA: TGCAGCGTTGAAGATCCATTCCCCCCCGACAGGGAAGTAGCAGATACGCAGTATTTT. The chain employs TRBV29-1 and TRBJ2-3, with 7 bases fitting TRBD1. Germline assignment: CDR1 SQVTM and CDR2 ANQGSEA. Losses at the gene ends were 0 bases for V and 4 bases for J; bases not matched to a gene: 19. The CDR3 consists of 19 residues.

The chain's CDR3 is CASSRTGAGYTF. The CDR3 DNA sequence: TGTGCCAGCAGCCGGACAGGGGCTGGCTACACCTTC. The chain joins TRBV11-1 to TRBJ1-2; 9 nucleotides line up with TRBD1. This CDR3 region has 12 residues. In germline, CDR1 is SGHAT, CDR2 FQDESV (reference sequence). V shed 5 bases and J 7 bases; nucleotides not matched to a gene: 2.

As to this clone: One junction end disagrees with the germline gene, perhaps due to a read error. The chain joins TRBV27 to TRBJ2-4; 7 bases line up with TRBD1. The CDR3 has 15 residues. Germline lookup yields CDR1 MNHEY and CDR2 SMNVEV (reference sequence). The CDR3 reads CAGTEMRLAKNSQYF. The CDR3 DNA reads TGTGCCGGGACAGAAATGAGATTAGCCAAAAACAGTCAGTACTTC.

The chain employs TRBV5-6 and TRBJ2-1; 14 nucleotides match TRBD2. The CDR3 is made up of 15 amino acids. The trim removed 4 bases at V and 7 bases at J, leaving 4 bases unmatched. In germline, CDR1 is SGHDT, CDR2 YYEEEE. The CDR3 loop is CASSRRLAGGNEQFF. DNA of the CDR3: TGTGCCAGCAGCCGCCGACTAGCGGGAGGGAATGAGCAGTTCTTC.

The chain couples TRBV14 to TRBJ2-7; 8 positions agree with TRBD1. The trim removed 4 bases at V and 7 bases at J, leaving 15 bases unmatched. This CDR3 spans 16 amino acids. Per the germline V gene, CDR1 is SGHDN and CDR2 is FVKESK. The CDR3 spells CASSRTGTGSFGEQYF. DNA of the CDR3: TGTGCCAGCAGCCGTACCGGGACAGGCTCATTTGGGGAGCAGTACTTC.

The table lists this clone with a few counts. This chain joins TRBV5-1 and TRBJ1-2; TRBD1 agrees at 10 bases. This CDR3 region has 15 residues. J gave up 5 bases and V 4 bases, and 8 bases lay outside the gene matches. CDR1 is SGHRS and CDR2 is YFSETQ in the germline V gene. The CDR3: CASSVGTGVEYGYTF. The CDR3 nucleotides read TGCGCCAGCAGCGTAGGGACAGGGGTGGAATATGGCTACACCTTC.

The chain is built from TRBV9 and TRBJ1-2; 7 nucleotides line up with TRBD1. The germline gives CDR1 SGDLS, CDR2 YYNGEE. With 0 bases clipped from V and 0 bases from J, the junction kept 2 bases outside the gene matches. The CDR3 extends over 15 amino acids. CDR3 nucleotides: TGTGCCAGCAGCGTAGGACAGGGTGCTAACTATGGCTACACCTTC. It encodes CASSVGQGANYGYTF. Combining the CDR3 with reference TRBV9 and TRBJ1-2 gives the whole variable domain DSGVTQTPKHLITATGQRVTLRCSPRSGDLSVYWYQQSLDQGLQFLIQYYNGEERAKGNILERFSAQQFPDLHSELNLSSLELGDSALYFCASSVGQGANYGYTFGSGTRLTVV.

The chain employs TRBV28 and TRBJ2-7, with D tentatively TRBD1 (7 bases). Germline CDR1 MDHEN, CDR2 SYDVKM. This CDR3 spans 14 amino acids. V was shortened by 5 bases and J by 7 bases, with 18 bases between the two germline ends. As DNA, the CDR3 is TGTGCCAGCAGTCCTCAGGGGGGAATGGGGGAGCAGTACTTC. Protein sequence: CASSPQGGMGEQYF.

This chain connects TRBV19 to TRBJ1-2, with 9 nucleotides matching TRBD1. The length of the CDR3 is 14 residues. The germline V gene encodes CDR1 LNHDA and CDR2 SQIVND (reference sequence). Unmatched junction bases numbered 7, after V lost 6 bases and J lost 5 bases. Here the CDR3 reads CASSSQQGAYGYTF. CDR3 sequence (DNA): TGTGCCAGTAGCTCGCAACAGGGGGCTTATGGCTACACCTTC.

As DNA, the CDR3 is TGTGCCAGCAGCTTAGCGTATTGGGAGGAAAGCACCGGGGAGCTGTTTTTT. Its protein product is CASSLAYWEESTGELFF. The J gene is TRBJ2-2, the V gene TRBV7-6, with a possible D match to TRBD2 (6 bases). V was shortened by 0 bases and J by 4 bases, with 15 bases between the two germline ends. CDR1 is SGHVS and CDR2 is FNYEAQ in the germline V gene. This CDR3 has 17 amino acids.

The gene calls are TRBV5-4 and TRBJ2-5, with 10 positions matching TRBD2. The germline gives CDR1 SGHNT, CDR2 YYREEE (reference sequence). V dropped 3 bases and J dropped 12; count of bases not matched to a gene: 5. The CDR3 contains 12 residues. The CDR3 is CASSSDSGRKYF. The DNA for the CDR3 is TGTGCCAGCAGCTCCGATAGCGGGAGGAAGTACTTC.

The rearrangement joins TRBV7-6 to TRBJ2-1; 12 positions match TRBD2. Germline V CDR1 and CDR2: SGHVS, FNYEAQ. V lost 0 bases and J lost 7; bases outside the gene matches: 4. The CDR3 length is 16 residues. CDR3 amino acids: CASSLAAGLAGNEQFF. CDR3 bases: TGTGCCAGCAGCTTAGCGGCGGGACTAGCGGGTAATGAGCAGTTCTTC.

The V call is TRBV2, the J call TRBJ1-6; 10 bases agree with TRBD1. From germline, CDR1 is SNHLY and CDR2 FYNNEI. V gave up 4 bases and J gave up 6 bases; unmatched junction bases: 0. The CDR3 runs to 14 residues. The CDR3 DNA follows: TGTGCCAGCAGTGGGGACAGGGGTAATTCACCCCTCCACTTT. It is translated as CASSGDRGNSPLHF.

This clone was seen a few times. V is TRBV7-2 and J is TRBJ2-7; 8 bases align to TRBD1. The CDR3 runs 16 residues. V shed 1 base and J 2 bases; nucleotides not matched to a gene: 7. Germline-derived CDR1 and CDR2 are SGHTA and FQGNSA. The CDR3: CASSLGLGQVTYEQYF. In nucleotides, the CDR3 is TGTGCCAGCAGCTTAGGCCTGGGACAGGTAACCTACGAGCAGTACTTC.

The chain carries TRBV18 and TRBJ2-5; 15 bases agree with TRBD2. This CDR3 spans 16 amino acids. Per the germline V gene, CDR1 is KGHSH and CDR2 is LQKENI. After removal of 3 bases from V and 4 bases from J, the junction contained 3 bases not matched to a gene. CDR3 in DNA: TGTGCCAGCTCACCCCGGACTAGCGGGGGGGGAGAGACCCAGTACTTC. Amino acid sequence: CASSPRTSGGGETQYF.

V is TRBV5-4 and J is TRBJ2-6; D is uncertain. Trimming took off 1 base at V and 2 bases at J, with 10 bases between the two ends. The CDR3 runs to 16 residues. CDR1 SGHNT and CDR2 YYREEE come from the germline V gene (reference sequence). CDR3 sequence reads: CASSLMTTAGANVLTF. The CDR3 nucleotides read TGTGCCAGCAGCTTGATGACAACGGCTGGGGCCAACGTCCTGACTTTC.

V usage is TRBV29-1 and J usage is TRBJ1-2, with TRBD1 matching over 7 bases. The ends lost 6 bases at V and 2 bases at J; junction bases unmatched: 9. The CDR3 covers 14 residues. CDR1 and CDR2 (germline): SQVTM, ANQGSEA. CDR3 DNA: TGCAGCGTCCGGACTTGGGACAGAAACTATGGCTACACCTTC. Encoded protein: CSVRTWDRNYGYTF.

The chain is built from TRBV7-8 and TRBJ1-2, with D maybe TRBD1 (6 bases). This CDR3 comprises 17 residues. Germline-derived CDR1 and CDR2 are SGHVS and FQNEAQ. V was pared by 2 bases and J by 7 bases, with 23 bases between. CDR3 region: CASSLPRRIQGSSGYTF. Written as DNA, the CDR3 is TGTGCCAGCAGCTTACCAAGGCGGATACAGGGAAGCTCTGGCTACACCTTC.

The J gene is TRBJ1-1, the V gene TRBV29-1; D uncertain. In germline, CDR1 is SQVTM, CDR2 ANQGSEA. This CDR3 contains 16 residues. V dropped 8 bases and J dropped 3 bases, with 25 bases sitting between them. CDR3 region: CSFAEPLPGGYTEAFF. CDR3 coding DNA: TGCAGCTTCGCCGAGCCTTTACCTGGAGGGTACACTGAAGCTTTCTTT. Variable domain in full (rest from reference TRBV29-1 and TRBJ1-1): SAVISQKPSRDICQRGTSLTIQCQVDSQVTMMFWYRQQPGQSLTLIATANQGSEATYESGFVIDKFPISRPNLTFSTLTVSNMSPEDSSIYLCSFAEPLPGGYTEAFFGQGTRLTVV.

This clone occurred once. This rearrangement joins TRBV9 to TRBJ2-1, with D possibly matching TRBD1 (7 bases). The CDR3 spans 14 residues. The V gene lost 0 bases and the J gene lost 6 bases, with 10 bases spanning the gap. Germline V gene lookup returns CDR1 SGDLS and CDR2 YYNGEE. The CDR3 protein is CASSVGGTVNEQFF. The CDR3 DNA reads TGTGCCAGCAGCGTAGGCGGGACAGTCAATGAGCAGTTCTTC.

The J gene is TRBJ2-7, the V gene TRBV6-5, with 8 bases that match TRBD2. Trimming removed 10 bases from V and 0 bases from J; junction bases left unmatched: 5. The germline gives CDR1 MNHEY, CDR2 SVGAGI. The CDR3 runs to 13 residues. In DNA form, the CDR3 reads TGTGCCACCGCCGGGACTAGCTCCTACGAGCAGTACTTC. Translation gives CATAGTSSYEQYF.

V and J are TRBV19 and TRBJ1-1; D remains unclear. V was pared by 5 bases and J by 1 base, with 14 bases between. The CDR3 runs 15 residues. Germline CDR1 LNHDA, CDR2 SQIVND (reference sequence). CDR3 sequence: CASSEASYANTEAFF. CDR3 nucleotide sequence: TGTGCCAGTAGTGAGGCCAGCTACGCGAACACTGAAGCTTTCTTT.

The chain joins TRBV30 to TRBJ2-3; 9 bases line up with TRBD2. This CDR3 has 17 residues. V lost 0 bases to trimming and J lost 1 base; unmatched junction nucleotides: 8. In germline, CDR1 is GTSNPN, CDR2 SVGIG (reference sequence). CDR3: CAWSVRVAGDGTDTQYF. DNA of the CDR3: TGTGCCTGGAGTGTACGAGTAGCGGGAGATGGCACAGATACGCAGTATTTT.

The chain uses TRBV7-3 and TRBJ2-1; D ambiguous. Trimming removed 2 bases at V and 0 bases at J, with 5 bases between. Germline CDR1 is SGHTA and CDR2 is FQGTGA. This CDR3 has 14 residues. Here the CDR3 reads CASSLASSYNEQFF. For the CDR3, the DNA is TGTGCCAGCAGCTTAGCGAGCTCCTACAATGAGCAGTTCTTC.

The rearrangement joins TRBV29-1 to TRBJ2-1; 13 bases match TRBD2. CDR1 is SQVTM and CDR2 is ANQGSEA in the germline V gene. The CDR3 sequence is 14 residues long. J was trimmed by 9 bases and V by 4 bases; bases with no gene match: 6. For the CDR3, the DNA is TGCAGCGTTGGAGGGACTAGCGGGACGGGTGAGCAGTTCTTC. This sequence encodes CSVGGTSGTGEQFF.

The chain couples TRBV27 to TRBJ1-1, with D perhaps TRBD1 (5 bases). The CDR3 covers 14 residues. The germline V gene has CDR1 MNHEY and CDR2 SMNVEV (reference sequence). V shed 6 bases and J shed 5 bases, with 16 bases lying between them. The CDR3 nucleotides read TGTGCCAGCAGGACGCAGGGAGGAATGACTGAAGCTTTCTTT. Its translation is CASRTQGGMTEAFF.

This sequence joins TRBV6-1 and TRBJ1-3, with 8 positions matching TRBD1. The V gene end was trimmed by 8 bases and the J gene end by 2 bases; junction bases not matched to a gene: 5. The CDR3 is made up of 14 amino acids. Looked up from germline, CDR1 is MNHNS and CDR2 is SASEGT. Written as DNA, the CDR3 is TGTGCCAGCCGTTTGGACAGGGCTGGAAACACCATATATTTT. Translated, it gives CASRLDRAGNTIYF.

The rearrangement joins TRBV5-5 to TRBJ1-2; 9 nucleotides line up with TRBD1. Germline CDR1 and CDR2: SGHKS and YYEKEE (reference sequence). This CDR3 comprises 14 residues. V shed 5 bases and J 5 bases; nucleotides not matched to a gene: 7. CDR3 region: CASRGTGSDYGYTF. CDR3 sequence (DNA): TGTGCCAGCAGGGGGACAGGGTCGGATTATGGCTACACCTTC.

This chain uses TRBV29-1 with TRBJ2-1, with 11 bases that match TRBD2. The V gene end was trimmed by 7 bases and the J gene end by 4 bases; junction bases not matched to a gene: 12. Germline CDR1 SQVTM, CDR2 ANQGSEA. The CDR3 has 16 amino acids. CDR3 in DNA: TGCAGCGGGGCCCAATCGACTAGCGGGGTTTACAATGAGCAGTTCTTC. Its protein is CSGAQSTSGVYNEQFF.